This TCR beta chain stems from a study of response to subunit inactivated influenza vaccine. The CDR3 runs 14 residues. Germline V gene data show CDR1 as LGHDT and CDR2 as YNNKEL (reference sequence). The V end was cut by 2 bases, the J end by 1 base, with 8 bases between. TCRdb analysed the RT-PCR reads with MiXCR anew, one entry per CDR3 protein. The data hold a few hundred thousand distinct CDR3 sequences, with about 14% observed a single time. The material was PBMCs from blood, obtained about 11 days after vaccination. The chain is built from TRBV3-1 and TRBJ1-1; D gene uncertain. This TCR derives from a man aged 45-60 years who received an inactivated influenza vaccine. The CDR3 region is CASSQFSGNTEAFF. The DNA for the CDR3 is TGTGCCAGCAGCCAATTCAGTGGGAACACTGAAGCTTTCTTT.